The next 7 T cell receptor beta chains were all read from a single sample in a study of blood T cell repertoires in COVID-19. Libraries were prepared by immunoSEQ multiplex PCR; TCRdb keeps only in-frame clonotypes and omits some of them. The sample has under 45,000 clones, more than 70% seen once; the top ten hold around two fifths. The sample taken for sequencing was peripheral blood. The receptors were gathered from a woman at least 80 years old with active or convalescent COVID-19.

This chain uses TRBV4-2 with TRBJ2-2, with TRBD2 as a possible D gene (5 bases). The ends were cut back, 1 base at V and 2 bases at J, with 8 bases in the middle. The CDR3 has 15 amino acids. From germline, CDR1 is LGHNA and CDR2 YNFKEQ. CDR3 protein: CASSQVAGNTGELFF. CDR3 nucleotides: TGTGCCAGCAGCCAAGTGGCGGGCAACACCGGGGAGCTGTTTTTT.

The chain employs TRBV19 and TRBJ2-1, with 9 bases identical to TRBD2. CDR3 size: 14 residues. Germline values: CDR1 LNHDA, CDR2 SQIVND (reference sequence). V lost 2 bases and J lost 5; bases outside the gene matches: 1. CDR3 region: CASSILAGNNEQFF. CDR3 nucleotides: TGTGCCAGTAGTATACTAGCGGGGAACAATGAGCAGTTCTTC.

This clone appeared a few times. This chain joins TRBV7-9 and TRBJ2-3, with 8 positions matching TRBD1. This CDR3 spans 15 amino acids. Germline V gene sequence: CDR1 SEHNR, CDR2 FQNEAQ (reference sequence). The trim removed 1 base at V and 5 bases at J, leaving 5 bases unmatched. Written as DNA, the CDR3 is TGTGCCAGCAGCTTAGGGGACAGGATGGTAGATACGCAGTATTTT. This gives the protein CASSLGDRMVDTQYF.

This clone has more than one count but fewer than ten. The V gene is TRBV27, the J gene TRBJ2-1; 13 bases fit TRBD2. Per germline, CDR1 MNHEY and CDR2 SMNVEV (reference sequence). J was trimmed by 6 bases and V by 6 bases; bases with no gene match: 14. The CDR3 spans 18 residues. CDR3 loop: CASSSGLAGVDGRNEQFF. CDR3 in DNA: TGTGCCAGCAGCTCTGGACTAGCGGGAGTGGATGGGCGCAATGAGCAGTTCTTC.

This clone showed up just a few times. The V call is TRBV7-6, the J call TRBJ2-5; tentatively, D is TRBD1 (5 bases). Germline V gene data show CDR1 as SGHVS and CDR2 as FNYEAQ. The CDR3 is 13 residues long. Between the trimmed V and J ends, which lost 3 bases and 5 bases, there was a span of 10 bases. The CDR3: CASSFGRAETQYF. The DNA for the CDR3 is TGTGCCAGCAGCTTTGGCAGGGCCGAGACCCAGTACTTC.

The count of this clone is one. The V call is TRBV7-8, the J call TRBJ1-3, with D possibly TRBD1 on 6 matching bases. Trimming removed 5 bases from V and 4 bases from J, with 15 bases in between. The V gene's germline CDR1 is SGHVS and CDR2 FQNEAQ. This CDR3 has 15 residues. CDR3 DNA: TGTGCCAGCAGCCAGGGGTCTAATGTGGGAAACACCATATATTTT. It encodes CASSQGSNVGNTIYF.

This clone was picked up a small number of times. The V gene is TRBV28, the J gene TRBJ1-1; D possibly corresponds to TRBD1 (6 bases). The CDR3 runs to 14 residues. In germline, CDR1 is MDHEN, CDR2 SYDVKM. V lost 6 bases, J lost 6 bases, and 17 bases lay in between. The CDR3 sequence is CASRKQGGHSEAFF. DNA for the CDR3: TGTGCCAGCAGGAAACAAGGGGGTCACTCTGAAGCTTTCTTT.